In its sample, the clone carrying this T cell receptor beta chain was seen once. Only in-frame clones appear in the TCRdb table, and some are missing; sequencing was by immunoSEQ multiplex PCR. The table lists some 89,000 clones, approximately 86% of them singletons. V gave up 3 bases and J gave up 5 bases, with 19 bases separating them. This CDR3 is 16 amino acids long. Germline lookup yields CDR1 LGHDT and CDR2 YNNKEL (reference sequence). These data come from a study of control samples from healthy donors and cancer patients. V and J are TRBV3-1 (or the pseudogene TRBV3-2) and TRBJ1-2; possible D gene TRBD1, 6 bases. The receptor comes from a young man in good health. The sequenced sample was blood. Here the CDR3 reads CASSHRTAWWRYGYTF. The CDR3 bases are TGTGCCAGCAGCCATAGGACAGCCTGGTGGAGATATGGCTACACCTTC.